Here is one TCR beta chain with its context. As yet, its antigen is unknown. The data belong to a study of CXCR3-negative and CXCR3-positive naive CD8 T cells. The sorter processed each CD8+ T cell subset in triplicate at some 300,000 cells apiece. The CDR3 contains 13 residues. Germline assignment: CDR1 SQVTM and CDR2 ANQGSEA. TRB cDNA libraries were made by UMI-labeled 5' RACE. TCRdb re-called the 5' RACE reads; one entry per CDR3 protein, DNA not given. This sample lists approximately 53,000 distinct CDR3 sequences; its ten largest clones have 23%. Whole-study results and caveats: Diversity proved comparably high across both naive subsets and much lower in memory CD8+ cells. Whereas memory cells differed, naive CXCR3-negative and CXCR3-positive cells shared similar TRBV-TRBJ usage. Cryopreserved PBMCs had partly decreased CXCR3 expression; fresh PBMCs were used in most assays.

This sequence originates from a human donor in good health. Some clones in this sample may be carry-over from other donors' samples. The chain recombines TRBV29-1 with TRBJ2-1; the TCRdb call, TRBD2, lacks DNA for checking. The material sequenced was memory CD8+ T cells from blood. The CDR3 reads CSVEDATSPEQFF.